This TCR beta chain originates from a study of blood T cell repertoires in COVID-19. About the study: Sites across the United States, Italy and Spain contributed samples from acute and convalescent COVID-19.

The germline V gene has CDR1 ENHRY and CDR2 SYGVKD. V was pared by 4 bases and J by 1 base, with 4 bases of the junction left unmatched. CDR3 length: 15 amino acids. Authors' processing steps: Amplification from reference gene primers served as the basis for estimated nucleated cell counts. Produced via immunoSEQ multiplex PCR; TCRdb's table is partial and in-frame only. V and J calls and clone size are those listed in that table; D and trimming were worked out from the DNA. The profile covers tens of thousands of clones, with 88% appearing a single time and 7% to 9.5% taken by the ten largest. The receptor's source is a man in his 60s with COVID-19, enrolled during active disease. The rearrangement uses TRBV10-3 and TRBJ1-5, with 7 bases aligning to TRBD1. The sequenced sample consisted of peripheral blood. The CDR3 loop reads CAISAGQESNQPQHF. DNA for the CDR3: TGTGCCATCAGTGCAGGACAGGAGAGCAATCAGCCCCAGCATTTT.